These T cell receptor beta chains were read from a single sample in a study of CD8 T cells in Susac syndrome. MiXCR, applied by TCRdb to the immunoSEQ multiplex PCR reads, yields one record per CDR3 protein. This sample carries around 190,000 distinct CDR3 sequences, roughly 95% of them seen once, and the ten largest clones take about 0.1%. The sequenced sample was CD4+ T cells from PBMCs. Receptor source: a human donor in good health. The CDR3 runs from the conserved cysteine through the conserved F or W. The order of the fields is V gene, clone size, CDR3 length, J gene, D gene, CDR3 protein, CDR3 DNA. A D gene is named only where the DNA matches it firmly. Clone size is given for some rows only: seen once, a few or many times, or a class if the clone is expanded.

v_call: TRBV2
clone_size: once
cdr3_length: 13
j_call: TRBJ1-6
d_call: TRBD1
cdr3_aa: CASSDRGNSPLHF
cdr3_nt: TGTGCCAGCAGTGACAGGGGGAATTCACCCCTCCACTTT

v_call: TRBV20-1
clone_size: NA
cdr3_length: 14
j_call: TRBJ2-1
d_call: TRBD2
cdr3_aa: CSARAGVEINEQFF
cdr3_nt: TGCAGTGCTCGAGCGGGAGTAGAAATCAATGAGCAGTTCTTC

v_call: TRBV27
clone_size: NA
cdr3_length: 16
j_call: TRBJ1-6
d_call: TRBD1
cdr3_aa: CASSIRRGQGVSALHF
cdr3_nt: TGTGCCAGCAGCATCCGCCGAGGACAGGGAGTCTCTGCCCTCCACTTT

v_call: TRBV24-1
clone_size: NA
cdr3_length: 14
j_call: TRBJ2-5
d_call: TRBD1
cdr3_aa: CATSDPGTEETQYF
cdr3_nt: TGTGCCACCAGTGACCCCGGGACAGAAGAGACCCAGTACTTC

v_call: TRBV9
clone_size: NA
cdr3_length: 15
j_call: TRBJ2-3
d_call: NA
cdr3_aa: CASTASGALTDTQYF
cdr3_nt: TGTGCCAGCACCGCTTCTGGGGCCCTTACAGATACGCAGTATTTT

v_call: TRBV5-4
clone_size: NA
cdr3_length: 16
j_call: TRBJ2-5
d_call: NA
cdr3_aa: CASSLDTKTEAETQYF
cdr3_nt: TGTGCCAGCAGCTTGGACACGAAAACCGAGGCGGAGACCCAGTACTTC

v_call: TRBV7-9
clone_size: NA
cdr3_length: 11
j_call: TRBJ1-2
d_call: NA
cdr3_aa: CASSPQYGYTF
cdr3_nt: TGTGCCAGCAGCCCCCAGTATGGCTACACCTTC

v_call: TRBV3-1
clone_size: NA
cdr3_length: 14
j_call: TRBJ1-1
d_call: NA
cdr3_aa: CASSRNNRAAEAFF
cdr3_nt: TGTGCCAGCAGCCGAAATAACAGGGCCGCTGAAGCTTTCTTT

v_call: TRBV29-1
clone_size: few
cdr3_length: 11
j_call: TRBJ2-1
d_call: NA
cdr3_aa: CSVGPYNEQFF
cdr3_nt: TGCAGCGTTGGTCCATACAATGAGCAGTTCTTC

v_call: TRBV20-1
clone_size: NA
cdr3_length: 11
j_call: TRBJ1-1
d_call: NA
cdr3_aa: CSASARQEAFF
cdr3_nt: TGCAGTGCTAGCGCCAGACAGGAAGCTTTCTTT

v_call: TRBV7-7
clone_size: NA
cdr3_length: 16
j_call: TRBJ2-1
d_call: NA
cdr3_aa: CASSSGLLSSYNEQFF
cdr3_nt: TGTGCTAGCAGCTCCGGACTACTAAGCTCCTACAATGAGCAGTTCTTC

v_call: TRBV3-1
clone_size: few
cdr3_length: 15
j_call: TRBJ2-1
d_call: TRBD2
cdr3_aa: CASSRSGNTYNEQFF
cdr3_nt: TGTGCCAGCAGTCGAAGCGGGAATACCTACAATGAGCAGTTCTTC

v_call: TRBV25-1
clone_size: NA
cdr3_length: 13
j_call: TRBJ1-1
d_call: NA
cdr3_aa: CASSAQGRAEAFF
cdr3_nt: TGTGCCAGCAGTGCACAGGGCAGGGCTGAAGCTTTCTTT

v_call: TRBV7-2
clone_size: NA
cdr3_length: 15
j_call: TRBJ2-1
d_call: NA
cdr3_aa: CASSFLRASYNEQFF
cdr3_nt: TGTGCCAGCAGCTTCTTGCGGGCTTCCTACAATGAGCAGTTCTTC

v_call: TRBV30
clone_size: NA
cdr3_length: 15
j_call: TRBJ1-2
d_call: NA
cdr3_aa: CAWMRRYGLPYGYTF
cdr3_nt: TGTGCCTGGATGAGGCGGTATGGGCTACCCTATGGCTACACCTTC

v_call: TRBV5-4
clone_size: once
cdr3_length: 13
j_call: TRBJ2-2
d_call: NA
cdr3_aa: CASSSGTTGELFF
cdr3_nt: TGTGCCAGCAGCTCCGGAACCACCGGGGAGCTGTTTTTT

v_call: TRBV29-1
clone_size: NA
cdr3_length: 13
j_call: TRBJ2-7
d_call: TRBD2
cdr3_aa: CSVGGLAGYEQYF
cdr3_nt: TGCAGCGTTGGGGGACTAGCGGGCTACGAGCAGTACTTC

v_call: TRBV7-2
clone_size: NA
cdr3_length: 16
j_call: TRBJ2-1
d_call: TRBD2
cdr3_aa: CASSATSGRYSNEQFF
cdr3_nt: TGTGCCAGCAGCGCAACTAGCGGGAGGTATAGCAATGAGCAGTTCTTC

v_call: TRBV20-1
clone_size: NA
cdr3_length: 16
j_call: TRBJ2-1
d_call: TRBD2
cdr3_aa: CSADPRLADRYNEQFF
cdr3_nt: TGCAGTGCTGACCCCAGACTAGCGGACCGCTACAATGAGCAGTTCTTC

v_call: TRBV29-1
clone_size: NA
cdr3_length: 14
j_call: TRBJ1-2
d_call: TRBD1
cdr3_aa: CSVEMGQGIAGYTF
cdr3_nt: TGCAGCGTTGAAATGGGACAGGGTATCGCGGGCTACACCTTC

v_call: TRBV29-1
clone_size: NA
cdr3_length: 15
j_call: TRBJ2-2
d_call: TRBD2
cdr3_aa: CSVRPSGRYSGELFF
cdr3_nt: TGCAGCGTTAGGCCTAGCGGGAGATACAGCGGGGAGCTGTTTTTT

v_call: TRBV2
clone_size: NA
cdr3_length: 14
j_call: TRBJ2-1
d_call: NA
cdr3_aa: CASSDLVVKNEQFF
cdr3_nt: TGTGCCAGCAGTGATCTTGTGGTTAAAAATGAGCAGTTCTTC

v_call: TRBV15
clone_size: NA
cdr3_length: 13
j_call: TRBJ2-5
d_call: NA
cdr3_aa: CATSARIQETQYF
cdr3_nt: TGTGCCACCAGCGCGCGGATCCAAGAGACCCAGTACTTC

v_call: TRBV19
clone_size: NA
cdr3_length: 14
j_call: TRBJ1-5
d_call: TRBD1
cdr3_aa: CASKRTGGNQPQHF
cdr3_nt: TGTGCCAGTAAACGGACAGGAGGCAATCAGCCCCAGCATTTT